This TCR beta chain came from a study of human T cells and chemical hapten exposure. Across the study: Slight differences in pooled library volume were the main source of varying TCR yields across samples. Overall study results and limits: Controls had significantly fewer large CDR3 similarity clusters than were formed by expanded TCRs. No shift was seen in TCRs above 1 in 1000 frequency with DPC sensitization.

The CDR3 is made up of 15 amino acids. Germline assignment: CDR1 KGHSH and CDR2 LQKENI. Trimming left V 0 bases short and J 2 bases short, with 9 bases between. Time point of the sample: patch test 1, 2 weeks after DPC sensitization. Treatment given: therapeutic diphenylcyclopropenone sensitization with weekly scalp DPC. This clonotype occurred many times. The antigen remains unidentified. TCRdb independently ran MiXCR on the RACE reads; one entry per CDR3 protein. The data contain roughly 82,000 distinct CDR3 sequences, approximately 12% of them singletons. The chain combines TRBV18 with TRBJ2-3; no clear D. The sample was whole blood, taken in connection with sensitization to the hapten diphenylcyclopropenone (DPC). The clonotype comes from a woman between 55 and 75 years old with alopecia areata. Some clones in this sample may be carry-over from other donors' samples. The CDR3 region is CASSPPSRSTDTQYF. The CDR3 DNA reads as TGTGCCAGCTCACCACCGTCCCGGTCCACAGATACGCAGTATTTT.